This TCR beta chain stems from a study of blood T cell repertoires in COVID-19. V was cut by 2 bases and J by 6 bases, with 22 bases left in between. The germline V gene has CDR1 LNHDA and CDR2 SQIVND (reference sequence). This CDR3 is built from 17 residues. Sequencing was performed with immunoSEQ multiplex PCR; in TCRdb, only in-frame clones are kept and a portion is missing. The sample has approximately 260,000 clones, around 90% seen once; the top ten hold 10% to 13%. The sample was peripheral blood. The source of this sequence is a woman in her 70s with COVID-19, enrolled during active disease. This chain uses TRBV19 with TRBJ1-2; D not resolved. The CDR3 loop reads CASSIRLLRRSAHGYTF. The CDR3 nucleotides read TGTGCCAGTAGTATAAGGTTGTTGAGGCGTTCGGCTCATGGCTACACCTTC.